This T cell receptor beta chain was profiled in a study of OX40 agonist ivuxolimab in advanced cancers. Study conclusions and caveats: Doses of 0.1 to 3.0 mg/kg were accompanied by clonal expansion of CD4+ and CD8+ blood T cells by week 6. People who partly responded at 0.1-3.0 mg/kg had some of the least clonal expansion seen.

Trimming took off 5 bases at V and 5 bases at J, with 12 bases between the two ends. The CDR3 runs to 14 residues. Germline CDR1 reads SGHVS; CDR2 reads FNYEAQ. As concerns this clone: As yet, its antigen is unknown.

TCRdb keeps only in-frame clones here, not all; method: immunoSEQ multiplex PCR. This table has about 30,000 clones, around 80% appearing once. Here the sequenced sample was CD4+ or CD8+ T cells sorted from blood, taken in a trial of the OX40 agonist ivuxolimab. This receptor was identified in an adult with an advanced solid tumor such as melanoma, head and neck, liver or kidney cancer. This chain connects TRBV7-6 to TRBJ1-4, with a tentative D call TRBD1 (5 bases). Written as DNA, the CDR3 is TGTGCCAGCAGCCCGACTCGGGGGAATGAAAAACTGTTTTTT. It is translated as CASSPTRGNEKLFF.